This T cell receptor (beta chain) was sequenced for a study of cytotoxic CD8 clonotypes in ibrutinib-treated CLL. On the study more broadly: Among the patients, roughly 12 presented as relapsed/refractory and around 15 as treatment-naive; around 18 showed unmutated IGHV. The study's findings and limits: Rare overall, public clonotypes shrank or held steady under therapy.

To note about this clone: Its antigen is as yet unknown.

Assay used: immunoSEQ multiplex PCR; TCRdb lists only in-frame clones, some missing. Of 100,000 to 150,000 clones listed, 70% to 90% were seen once; the top ten hold under 2.5%. The CDR3 runs 15 residues. Germline CDR1 and CDR2: KGHSH and LQKENI. The V and J ends lost 3 bases and 0 bases respectively, with 9 bases between them. The V and J genes are TRBV18 and TRBJ2-1, with D perhaps TRBD2 (5 bases). This TCR came from a human donor with chronic lymphocytic leukemia. The sample was PBMCs, taken after 24 months of ibrutinib treatment. CDR3 nucleotide sequence: TGTGCCAGCTCACCTACGGACTTCTCCTACAATGAGCAGTTCTTC. It is translated as CASSPTDFSYNEQFF.